Here is one T cell receptor (beta chain) with its context. Its antigen is unidentified. The sample comes from a study of cytomegalovirus exposure and HLA in healthy donors. Study results and limitations: One later analysis, an examination of the 120 validation repertoires, found that first-cohort TCR clusters tended to co-occur in them. The authors enumerated around 150 TCR beta chains as linked to cytomegalovirus.

TCRdb's table, derived via immunoSEQ multiplex PCR, lists solely in-frame clones and lacks some. The sample contains 150,000 to 200,000 clones, approximately 89% of which appear only once. The CDR3 has 16 amino acids. CDR1 and CDR2 (germline): SGDLS, YYNGEE. Trimming took 3 bases from V and 6 from J; bases not matched to a gene: 9. This TCR was sampled from a man in his late teens or twenties in good health and CMV-seropositive. Sequencing was carried out using PBMCs. The J gene is TRBJ2-3, the V gene TRBV9; TRBD2 aligns across 11 bases. For the CDR3, the DNA is TGTGCCAGCAGCGCTGTAGCGGGAGGGCCACGTGATACGCAGTATTTT. It translates to CASSAVAGGPRDTQYF.